This T cell receptor (beta chain) was identified during a study of shared clonotypes between healthy human individuals. For this clone: What it binds is unknown.

Points from the study as a whole: Large sequencing depth failed to make sorted-subset sequencing complete, rarefaction showed.

Terminally differentiated effector memory CD45RA+ cells were excluded from the naive CD8 cells, which were CD45RO-negative and positively selected for CCR7. There were no recent acute infections or vaccinations among the donors, who were healthy HIV-negative adults. Trimming removed 11 bases from V and 4 bases from J, with 9 bases in between. CDR1 and CDR2 (germline): ENHRY, SYGVKD. The CDR3 loop spans 11 amino acids. TCRdb's table, derived via immunoSEQ multiplex PCR, lists solely in-frame clones and lacks some. The sample lists about 2 million clones; about 95% were seen once. The chain joins TRBV10-3 to TRBJ1-3; TRBD1 is a possible D gene (5 bases). The receptor's source is a man between 18 and 29 years old in good health. Sequenced: naive CD8+ T cells sorted from blood. The CDR3 region is CASDSGNTIYF. The DNA for the CDR3 is TGTGCCTCAGACAGCGGAAACACCATATATTTT.